A selection of T cell receptor beta chains follows, all from one sample in a study of cytomegalovirus exposure and HLA in healthy donors. Repertoires were generated with immunoSEQ multiplex PCR, while TCRdb's copy carries only in-frame clones and drops some. The data show over 150,000 clones, around 80% seen once. The source material was PBMCs. These receptors were obtained from a man aged 40-49 years in good health and CMV-seronegative. The CDR3 runs from the conserved cysteine through the conserved F or W. Fields, in order: V gene, clone size, J gene, CDR3 length, D gene, CDR3 protein, CDR3 DNA. The D gene is left open where the match is weak. A clone size is listed for some rows: how often the clone was seen (once, few, many), or a class if it is expanded.

>TRBV7-2|-|TRBJ1-1|15|-
CASSLGSQGLVGAFF
TGTGCCAGCAGCTTAGGGTCCCAGGGTTTGGTTGGAGCTTTCTTT
>TRBV5-6|-|TRBJ2-4|13|-
CASSLVGYDIQYF
TGTGCCAGCAGCTTGGTGGGCTATGACATTCAGTACTTC
>TRBV18|-|TRBJ2-7|15|-
CASSPEGSSLYEQYF
TGTGCCAGCTCACCAGAAGGATCTAGTCTATACGAGCAGTACTTC
>TRBV5-1|-|TRBJ2-1|14|-
CASSLRGGNNEQFF
TGCGCCAGCAGCCTGCGTGGGGGCAACAATGAGCAGTTCTTC
>TRBV6-4|-|TRBJ2-1|15|-
CASSVMASSYNEQFF
TGTGCCAGCAGTGTTATGGCTAGCTCCTACAATGAGCAGTTCTTC
>TRBV5-5|-|TRBJ2-3|16|TRBD1
CASSQGQGLGTDTQYF
TGTGCCAGCAGCCAGGGACAGGGTCTGGGGACAGATACGCAGTATTTT
>TRBV11-3|-|TRBJ2-2|15|-
CASSSQGPGTGELFF
TGTGCCAGCAGCTCACAGGGTCCGGGAACCGGGGAGCTGTTTTTT
>TRBV4-1|once|TRBJ2-7|16|-
CASSQELGGNGNEQYF
TGCGCCAGCAGCCAAGAATTGGGGGGAAACGGAAACGAGCAGTACTTC
>TRBV14|-|TRBJ2-2|14|-
CASSGATNTGELFF
TGTGCCAGCAGTGGGGCCACCAACACCGGGGAGCTGTTTTTT
>TRBV16|-|TRBJ2-7|15|-
CASSQEVNPSYEQYF
TGTGCCAGCAGTCAGGAAGTTAACCCCTCCTACGAGCAGTACTTC
>TRBV4-1|-|TRBJ2-2|16|-
CASRPAQGRDTGELFF
TGTGCCAGCAGACCTGCCCAGGGGCGCGACACCGGGGAGCTGTTTTTT
>TRBV28|-|TRBJ2-1|16|TRBD1
CASSLFPSTGGSEQFF
TGTGCCAGCAGTTTGTTCCCTTCGACAGGGGGCAGTGAGCAGTTCTTC
>TRBV11-1|-|TRBJ2-7|16|TRBD2
CASSLGASGIAYEQYF
TGTGCCAGCAGCCTTGGGGCTAGCGGGATAGCCTACGAGCAGTACTTC